The source of this T cell receptor beta chain is a study of shared clonotypes between healthy human individuals. Study-wide results and limits: In a handful of donors, about 5% of naive CD4 clonotypes appeared in common. The authors sampled blood alone, and tissue repertoires likely differ.

Here immunoSEQ multiplex PCR was the method, and the copy in TCRdb shows in-frame clones only, minus some. This table has about 2.1 million clones, 93% appearing once. Naive CD8 cells were CD45RO-negative, positively selected for CCR7, excluding terminally differentiated effector memory CD45RA+ cells. Details on this clone: Antigen unknown. Other nucleotide sequences from this sample produce the same CDR3.

The CDR3 has 13 amino acids. J was trimmed by 5 bases and V by 3 bases; bases with no gene match: 1. Germline CDR1 and CDR2: MNHEY and SMNVEV (reference sequence). This TCR derives from a man aged 18 to 29 in good health. Some clones in this sample may be carry-over from other donors' samples. The chain is built from TRBV27 and TRBJ1-2; 9 nucleotides align to TRBD1. The source material was naive CD8+ T cells from PBMCs. The CDR3 loop reads CASSFGTGYGYTF. CDR3 coding DNA: TGTGCCAGCAGTTTCGGGACAGGGTATGGCTACACCTTC.